This note documents a single TCR beta chain sequence. What it binds is not known. Primers: 60 Vbeta forward and 13 Jbeta reverse. TCRdb's copy holds only in-frame clones and misses some; the assay was immunoSEQ multiplex PCR. Altogether hundreds of thousands of clones are present, around 79% being singletons, with the ten largest covering approximately 1.8%. The germline gives CDR1 SNHLY, CDR2 FYNNEI. The V and J ends lost 3 bases and 2 bases respectively, with 16 bases between them. The CDR3 runs 16 residues. The data were obtained in a study of cytomegalovirus exposure and HLA in healthy donors. Notes on the study in general: For TCR beta chains, V- and J-gene trimming was later linked to a missense DCLRE1C variant. Cytomegalovirus-associated status was assigned to 150 to 200 TCR beta chains. TCR beta sequences reportedly predicted most subjects' HLA-A and HLA-B alleles accurately.

The V call is TRBV2, the J call TRBJ1-2; no firm D call. Sample: PBMCs. The clonotype was recovered from a male donor in good health and CMV-seronegative. CDR3 sequence: CASSEGYREINYGYTF. The CDR3 DNA follows: TGTGCCAGCAGTGAGGGGTACCGGGAGATCAACTATGGCTACACCTTC.